This T cell receptor beta chain was found in a study of shared clonotypes between healthy human individuals. Overall study: Each donor's CD8 memory used one plate, CD8 naive two, each CD4 subset three.

Study outcomes and limitations: On the whole, naive subsets had larger estimated richness than memory subsets had.

Replicate PCRs for sorted subsets used about 200 ng DNA; this equaled 33,000 or so T cell genomes. Sequencing used immunoSEQ multiplex PCR; TCRdb keeps in-frame clones, though not all of them. Here the sample spans about 1.4 million clones, around 97% being singletons. The CDR3 spans 15 residues. Losses at the gene ends were 2 bases for V and 7 bases for J; bases not matched to a gene: 4. Germline CDR1 and CDR2: MGHRA and YSYEKL. Concerning this clone: Its target is unknown.

The chain couples TRBV4-1 to TRBJ2-2; TRBD2 matches 10 bases. The sequence came from a man between 25 and 39 years old in good health. Sequencing was carried out using naive CD4+ T cells sorted from blood. Noted subset: CD45RA+ positively selected. This CDR3 is CASSQLAGVGGELFF. The DNA for the CDR3 is TGCGCCAGCAGCCAACTAGCGGGAGTTGGCGGGGAGCTGTTTTTT.